A selection of T cell receptor beta chains follows, all from one sample in a study of T cell responses to AZD1222 COVID-19 vaccine. Clones were sequenced by immunoSEQ multiplex PCR, and TCRdb holds only the in-frame ones, with some missing. This repertoire shows tens of thousands of clones, under 85% found once; its top ten account for roughly 20%. Specimen: peripheral blood, collected on day 0 of MenACWY control vaccination. These receptors were obtained from an adult in good health. Each CDR3 is given with its conserved first and last residue. D genes are given only for firm matches. Clone size is not always given. Where it is, it says once, few, many or a class for expanded clones.

j_gene: TRBJ1-1
d_gene: TRBD1
abundance: .
v_gene: TRBV30
CDR3aa: CAWFHTGDGAFF
CDR3nt: TGTGCCTGGTTCCACACAGGGGACGGAGCTTTCTTT

j_gene: TRBJ1-2
d_gene: .
abundance: .
v_gene: TRBV9
CDR3aa: CASSVAGTGSYGYTF
CDR3nt: TGTGCCAGCAGCGTAGCTGGGACCGGAAGCTATGGCTACACCTTC

j_gene: TRBJ1-2
d_gene: TRBD1
abundance: .
v_gene: TRBV6-4
CDR3aa: CASRTREGAGGYTF
CDR3nt: TGTGCCAGCAGAACTCGGGAGGGGGCTGGTGGCTACACCTTC

j_gene: TRBJ1-1
d_gene: .
abundance: .
v_gene: TRBV6-5
CDR3aa: CASRQGRGTEAFF
CDR3nt: TGTGCCAGCAGACAGGGAAGGGGCACTGAAGCTTTCTTT

j_gene: TRBJ1-5
d_gene: .
abundance: .
v_gene: TRBV28
CDR3aa: CASSSEVKPQHF
CDR3nt: TGTGCCAGCAGTTCAGAGGTAAAGCCCCAGCATTTT

j_gene: TRBJ1-1
d_gene: TRBD1
abundance: .
v_gene: TRBV19
CDR3aa: CASSIQGANTEAFF
CDR3nt: TGTGCCAGTAGTATACAGGGGGCGAACACTGAAGCTTTCTTT

j_gene: TRBJ2-1
d_gene: .
abundance: .
v_gene: TRBV24-1
CDR3aa: CATSDLGRENNEQFF
CDR3nt: TGTGCCACCAGTGATTTGGGCAGGGAAAACAATGAGCAGTTCTTC

j_gene: TRBJ2-1
d_gene: .
abundance: .
v_gene: TRBV5-1
CDR3aa: CASSSGPIYNEQFF
CDR3nt: TGCGCCAGCAGCTCCGGACCGATCTACAATGAGCAGTTCTTC

j_gene: TRBJ1-4
d_gene: .
abundance: .
v_gene: TRBV6-5
CDR3aa: CASRTEPNEKLFF
CDR3nt: TGTGCCAGCAGGACAGAACCTAATGAAAAACTGTTTTTT

j_gene: TRBJ2-7
d_gene: .
abundance: .
v_gene: TRBV7-9
CDR3aa: CASSSFGEQYF
CDR3nt: TGTGCCAGCAGCTCATTCGGGGAGCAGTACTTC

j_gene: TRBJ2-1
d_gene: .
abundance: .
v_gene: TRBV13
CDR3aa: CASSLRSYNEQFF
CDR3nt: TGTGCCAGCAGCTTAAGGTCATACAATGAGCAGTTCTTC

j_gene: TRBJ2-3
d_gene: .
abundance: .
v_gene: TRBV6-5
CDR3aa: CASSYSGGHSDTQYF
CDR3nt: TGTGCCAGCAGTTACAGTGGTGGACACAGTGATACGCAGTATTTT

j_gene: TRBJ2-1
d_gene: .
abundance: once
v_gene: TRBV24-1
CDR3aa: CATSDNSGTGHLYNEQFF
CDR3nt: TGTGCCACCAGTGATAACTCCGGAACGGGACATCTTTACAATGAGCAGTTCTTC

j_gene: TRBJ1-5
d_gene: TRBD1
abundance: few
v_gene: TRBV6-2/TRBV6-3
CDR3aa: CASSYSQGAGQPQHF
CDR3nt: TGTGCCAGCAGTTATTCTCAGGGGGCCGGGCAGCCCCAGCATTTT

j_gene: TRBJ2-1
d_gene: TRBD2
abundance: once
v_gene: TRBV10-3
CDR3aa: CAISMGTSALNEQFF
CDR3nt: TGTGCCATCAGTATGGGGACTAGCGCCCTTAATGAGCAGTTCTTC

j_gene: TRBJ1-2
d_gene: TRBD1
abundance: .
v_gene: TRBV6-6
CDR3aa: CASRLGRQGVYGYTF
CDR3nt: TGTGCCAGCAGACTAGGGAGACAGGGGGTCTATGGCTACACCTTC

j_gene: TRBJ1-5
d_gene: .
abundance: .
v_gene: TRBV6-1
CDR3aa: CASSEFWAQPQHF
CDR3nt: TGTGCCAGCAGTGAATTTTGGGCTCAGCCCCAGCATTTT

j_gene: TRBJ2-1
d_gene: .
abundance: few
v_gene: TRBV27
CDR3aa: CASSPYAGNLGYNEQFF
CDR3nt: TGTGCCAGCAGTCCGTACGCAGGAAATCTTGGGTACAATGAGCAGTTCTTC

j_gene: TRBJ1-6
d_gene: .
abundance: .
v_gene: TRBV7-8
CDR3aa: CASSIQTTGNSPLHF
CDR3nt: TGTGCCAGCAGCATACAGACAACTGGGAATTCACCCCTCCACTTT

j_gene: TRBJ2-5
d_gene: TRBD2
abundance: .
v_gene: TRBV28
CDR3aa: CASKRLAVLQETQYF
CDR3nt: TGTGCCAGCAAAAGACTAGCGGTTCTGCAAGAGACCCAGTACTTC

j_gene: TRBJ2-7
d_gene: TRBD1
abundance: .
v_gene: TRBV4-2
CDR3aa: CASSQMGQGLGAYEQYF
CDR3nt: TGTGCCAGCAGCCAGATGGGACAGGGGCTTGGGGCCTACGAGCAGTACTTC

j_gene: TRBJ1-4
d_gene: .
abundance: few
v_gene: TRBV5-1
CDR3aa: CASSTEQGRREKLFF
CDR3nt: TGCGCCAGCAGCACGGAACAGGGACGGCGCGAAAAACTGTTTTTT